The TCR beta chain described here comes from a study of T cell responses to AZD1222 COVID-19 vaccine. Broader study findings: Mapped onto spike, vaccine-associated CD4 TCRs spanned it and were dominant at 160-218 and 743-854. In a largely white British group with more females than males, clonal diversity was possibly underestimated. Following two doses of AZD1222, Spike-specific TCR breadth and depth rose. Close to half of spike-specific TCRs reportedly recognize unmutated variant regions.

From germline, CDR1 is SGHRS and CDR2 YFSETQ. The CDR3 sequence is 16 residues long. Trimming pared 2 bases from V and 4 bases from J, leaving 15 bases between. Assay: immunoSEQ multiplex PCR; the TCRdb copy retains only in-frame clones and omits some. The sample lists 100,000 to 150,000 clones; around 92% were seen once. A word on this clone: Its antigen is not known.

Sequencing used peripheral blood, obtained on day 0 of AZD1222 vaccination. The chain couples TRBV5-1 to TRBJ2-2; TRBD1 or TRBD2 may be the D gene (6 bases each). The receptor was isolated from an adult in good health. CDR3 bases: TGCGCCAGCAGCTTTTCGGGGGCGCGGGGCACCGGGGAGCTGTTTTTT. Encoded protein: CASSFSGARGTGELFF.